Presented here are 22 T cell receptor beta chains from one specimen sequenced in a study of radiotherapy plus CTLA-4 blockade in lung cancer. Assay: immunoSEQ multiplex PCR; the TCRdb copy retains only in-frame clones and omits some. The sample holds 50,000 to 65,000 clones, almost 85% seen once. Sequencing was performed on peripheral blood, taken from a patient treated with radiotherapy plus ipilimumab. The receptors come from a human donor with non-small cell lung cancer whose response to radiotherapy plus ipilimumab could not be evaluated.

Regarding this clone: At the DNA level, this CDR3 is encoded by other sequences in the same sample as well. V gene TRBV4-1 combines with J gene TRBJ2-5, with 12 bases lining up with TRBD1. The germline V gene encodes CDR1 MGHRA and CDR2 YSYEKL. The CDR3 spans 18 residues. Trimming took 0 bases from V and 4 from J; bases not matched to a gene: 9. The CDR3 is CASSQERIGTGGGETQYF. The CDR3 DNA is TGCGCCAGCAGCCAAGAGAGGATAGGGACAGGGGGCGGAGAGACCCAGTACTTC.

The chain is built from TRBV4-3 and TRBJ1-4, with a weak D call TRBD1 (6 bases). Germline values: CDR1 LGHNA, CDR2 YSLEER. Trimming pared 4 bases from V and 8 bases from J, leaving 14 bases between. The CDR3 length is 14 residues. The CDR3 is CASSPHEGGEKLFF. In DNA, the CDR3 is TGCGCCAGCAGCCCACACGAGGGGGGGGAAAAACTGTTTTTT.

The J gene is TRBJ2-7, the V gene TRBV28, with D maybe TRBD1 (6 bases). The ends were cut back, 9 bases at V and 2 bases at J, with 14 bases in the middle. This CDR3 has 13 residues. Germline V gene lookup returns CDR1 MDHEN and CDR2 SYDVKM. CDR3 bases: TGTGCCAGAAGACAGGCCTACCCCTACGAGCAGTACTTC. Its translation is CARRQAYPYEQYF.

The chain carries TRBV9 and TRBJ2-1, with 8 bases lining up with TRBD2. The CDR3 consists of 15 residues. With V trimmed by 0 bases and J by 4 bases, 3 bases remained unmatched. Germline lookup yields CDR1 SGDLS and CDR2 YYNGEE. Here the CDR3 DNA reads TGTGCCAGCAGCGTAGAACTAGCGGATTACAATGAGCAGTTCTTC. It specifies CASSVELADYNEQFF.

The rearrangement joins TRBV4-3 to TRBJ1-4; D gene unclear. Germline V gives CDR1 LGHNA, CDR2 YSLEER. The length of the CDR3 is 15 residues. V lost 1 base to trimming and J lost 0 bases, with 6 bases between them. The CDR3 protein is CASSQGQTTNEKLFF. The CDR3 bases are TGCGCCAGCAGCCAAGGGCAGACAACTAATGAAAAACTGTTTTTT.

J is TRBJ1-5 and V is TRBV6-1; tentative D call: TRBD1 (5 bases). This CDR3 has 14 amino acids. Per the germline V gene, CDR1 is MNHNS and CDR2 is SASEGT. Trimming removed 6 bases at V and 5 bases at J, with 14 bases between. The CDR3 region has the DNA TGTGCCAGCAGGATTGGCGGGGGATATCAGCCCCAGCATTTT. Its translation: CASRIGGGYQPQHF.

The rearrangement joins TRBV29-1 to TRBJ1-3; no definite D call. Trimming left V 0 bases short and J 5 bases short, with 8 bases between. Germline-derived CDR1 and CDR2 are SQVTM and ANQGSEA. CDR3 length equals 13 residues. The CDR3 sequence: CSVEDWARNTIYF. For the CDR3, the DNA is TGCAGCGTTGAAGATTGGGCCCGAAACACCATATATTTT.

The gene calls are TRBV2 and TRBJ2-5, with D possibly being TRBD2 (6 bases). The length of the CDR3 is 14 residues. Trimming cost V 10 bases and J 7 bases, with 22 bases left between them. CDR1 and CDR2 (germline): SNHLY, FYNNEI. The CDR3 DNA sequence: TGTGCCACCCCCCGGGAGCTTGTGGTTGGGACCCAGTACTTC. Translating gives CATPRELVVGTQYF.

The chain couples TRBV7-2 to TRBJ1-1; no definite D call. The CDR3 totals 14 residues. Germline V CDR1 and CDR2: SGHTA, FQGNSA. V was trimmed by 3 bases and J by 5 bases, leaving 13 bases between them. The CDR3 bases are TGTGCCAGCAGCTTGAACGGCGCGGGGACTGAAGCTTTCTTT. Its translation: CASSLNGAGTEAFF.

V usage is TRBV5-6 and J usage is TRBJ2-1; 11 bases are shared with TRBD2. The CDR3 runs to 14 residues. V was clipped by 10 bases and J by 7 bases; unmatched bases: 10. CDR1 and CDR2 from the germline V gene are SGHDT and YYEEEE. The chain's CDR3 is CAWSGGLAGNEQFF. The CDR3 coding sequence is TGTGCCTGGTCGGGCGGACTAGCGGGTAATGAGCAGTTCTTC.

This clone was detected once. V is TRBV7-9 and J is TRBJ2-7, with 10 bases aligning to TRBD2. From germline, CDR1 is SEHNR and CDR2 FQNEAQ (reference sequence). J lost 5 bases, V lost 3 bases, and 4 bases had no gene match. This CDR3 spans 14 amino acids. CDR3 sequence (DNA): TGTGCCAGCAGCTTTAGCCTAGCGGGGGACGAGCAGTACTTC. Its protein product is CASSFSLAGDEQYF.

The V call is TRBV19, the J call TRBJ1-4, with D unresolved. Germline V gene sequence: CDR1 LNHDA, CDR2 SQIVND (reference sequence). This CDR3 spans 18 amino acids. V lost 9 bases, J lost 8 bases, and 31 bases lay in between. The CDR3 loop is CASPRQDPLFTPEEKLFF. In DNA, the CDR3 is TGTGCCAGCCCACGCCAGGATCCCCTCTTTACCCCGGAAGAAAAACTGTTTTTT.

J is TRBJ2-7 and V is TRBV4-1; tentative D call: TRBD2 (6 bases). The germline CDR1 and CDR2 sequences are MGHRA and YSYEKL. The germline V and J ends were trimmed by 3 bases and 3 bases, with 15 bases remaining between them. The CDR3 is 15 residues long. The CDR3: CASSQAAAGRYEQYF. CDR3 nucleotide sequence: TGCGCCAGCAGCCAGGCGGCGGCGGGGCGCTACGAGCAGTACTTC.

V usage is TRBV28 and J usage is TRBJ1-1; D is unclear. CDR3 length equals 14 residues. V was cut by 11 bases and J by 2 bases, with 18 bases left in between. Germline V gene sequence: CDR1 MDHEN, CDR2 SYDVKM. The CDR3 DNA sequence: TGTGCCTCGATGAGTCCGGGAGGAAACACTGAAGCTTTCTTT. Its translation: CASMSPGGNTEAFF.

The gene calls are TRBV6-6 and TRBJ2-1; 10 bases line up with TRBD2. The V gene end was trimmed by 7 bases and the J gene end by 8 bases; junction bases not matched to a gene: 8. From germline, CDR1 is MNHNY and CDR2 SVGAGI (reference sequence). The CDR3 totals 14 residues. CDR3 in amino acids: CASTSSGGAYEQFF. The CDR3 DNA follows: TGTGCCAGCACATCCAGCGGGGGGGCCTATGAGCAGTTCTTC.

The chain combines TRBV28 with TRBJ1-1; D is ambiguous. Germline V gene data show CDR1 as MDHEN and CDR2 as SYDVKM. This CDR3 has 15 residues. V was pared by 4 bases and J by 0 bases, with 12 bases between. For the CDR3, the DNA is TGTGCCAGCAGTTCCTTGGCGGGGATGAACACTGAAGCTTTCTTT. This encodes CASSSLAGMNTEAFF.

This chain uses TRBV10-1 with TRBJ2-7, with TRBD2 matching over 7 bases. This CDR3 is 13 amino acids long. V was clipped by 4 bases and J by 0 bases; unmatched bases: 0. CDR1 WNHNN and CDR2 SYGVQD come from the germline V gene (reference sequence). In nucleotides, the CDR3 is TGCGCCAGCAGTGCGGGGGGCTCCTACGAGCAGTACTTC. This translates into CASSAGGSYEQYF.

The V call is TRBV7-8, the J call TRBJ2-5, with 11 bases that match TRBD2. From germline, CDR1 is SGHVS and CDR2 FQNEAQ. J was trimmed by 5 bases and V by 7 bases; bases with no gene match: 9. The CDR3 covers 15 residues. The CDR3 DNA sequence: TGTGCCAGCACCTTCCGACTAGCGGGACGGGAGACCCAGTACTTC. Translation gives CASTFRLAGRETQYF. Based on the CDR3 plus reference TRBV7-8 and TRBJ2-5, the full variable domain is GAGVSQSPRYKVAKRGQDVALRCDPISGHVSLFWYQQALGQGPEFLTYFQNEAQLDKSGLPSDRFFAERPEGSVSTLKIQRTQQEDSAVYLCASTFRLAGRETQYFGPGTRLLVL.

This chain links TRBV27 with TRBJ2-1; D is unclear. The CDR3 totals 13 residues. Germline CDR1 reads MNHEY; CDR2 reads SMNVEV (reference sequence). Between the trimmed V and J ends, which lost 6 bases and 9 bases, there was a span of 15 bases. In nucleotides, the CDR3 is TGTGCCAGCAGCCGACCTAGTAGAATTGAGCAGTTCTTC. It translates to CASSRPSRIEQFF.

The genes are TRBV6-5 and TRBJ2-1, with 9 nucleotides matching TRBD2. The CDR3 length is 16 residues. V dropped 2 bases and J dropped 6; count of bases not matched to a gene: 8. In germline, CDR1 is MNHEY, CDR2 SVGAGI. Written as DNA, the CDR3 is TGTGCCAGCAGTTACATGGGCGGGAGGGCCAGCAATGAGCAGTTCTTC. Translation gives CASSYMGGRASNEQFF.

This clone occurred a few times. The chain uses TRBV19 and TRBJ1-1, with D perhaps TRBD1 (6 bases). The germline V and J ends were trimmed by 5 bases and 5 bases, with 9 bases remaining between them. This CDR3 contains 12 residues. Per germline, CDR1 LNHDA and CDR2 SQIVND (reference sequence). The CDR3 region is CASSYRDTEAFF. CDR3 coding DNA: TGTGCCAGTAGTTACAGGGATACTGAAGCTTTCTTT.

The chain employs TRBV10-3 and TRBJ2-3; D is unclear. This CDR3 contains 16 residues. The V gene's germline CDR1 is ENHRY and CDR2 SYGVKD. Trimming removed 3 bases at V and 0 bases at J, with 13 bases between. CDR3 DNA sequence: TGTGCCATCAGTGATGCGGCTAGAGATAGCACAGATACGCAGTATTTT. It specifies CAISDAARDSTDTQYF.